The text below deals with one T cell receptor (beta chain). The CDR3 contains 15 residues. The germline gives CDR1 SNHLY, CDR2 FYNNEI. Trimming shortened V by 4 bases and J by 5 bases, and 17 bases separated the two germline ends. Via MiXCR, TCRdb re-called the RT-PCR reads, giving one row per CDR3 protein. The sample shows approximately 500,000 distinct CDR3 sequences, approximately 14% of them seen only once. The data stem from a study of response to subunit inactivated influenza vaccine. This chain links TRBV2 with TRBJ2-5, with a possible D match to TRBD2 (5 bases). This TCR was sampled from a man between 45 and 60 years old who received an inactivated influenza vaccine. The specimen was PBMCs from blood, collected about 13 days after vaccination. The DNA for the CDR3 is TGTGCCAGCAGTGGAGAAGTAGGAACGGGGGAGACCCAGTACTTC. Amino acids: CASSGEVGTGETQYF. The full variable domain, in which reference TRBV2 and TRBJ2-5 provide the parts outside the CDR3, is EPEVTQTPSHQVTQMGQEVILRCVPISNHLYFYWYRQILGQKVEFLVSFYNNEISEKSEIFDDQFSVERPDGSNFTLKIRSTKLEDSAMYFCASSGEVGTGETQYFGPGTRLLVL.